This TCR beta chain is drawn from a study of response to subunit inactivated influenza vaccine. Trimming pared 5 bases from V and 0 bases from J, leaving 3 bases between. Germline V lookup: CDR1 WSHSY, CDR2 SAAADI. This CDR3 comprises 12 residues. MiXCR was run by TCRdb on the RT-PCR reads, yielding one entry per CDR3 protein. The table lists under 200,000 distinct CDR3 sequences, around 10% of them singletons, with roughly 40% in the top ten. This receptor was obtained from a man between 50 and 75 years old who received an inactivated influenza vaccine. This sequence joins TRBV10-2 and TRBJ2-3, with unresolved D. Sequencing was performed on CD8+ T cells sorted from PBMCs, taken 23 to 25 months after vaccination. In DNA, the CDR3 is TGCGCCAGCAGTTACAGCACAGATACGCAGTATTTT. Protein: CASSYSTDTQYF.